This T cell receptor (beta chain) was recovered during a study of cytomegalovirus exposure and HLA in healthy donors (dated by TCRdb to 2015 to 2018). For the study in its entirety: According to an earlier analysis of 550 to 750 of the donors, roughly 180 million T cells yielded roughly 110 million unique TCR beta sequences and approximately 280 Gb of sequence data. Roughly 290 gigabases of sequencing data and roughly 81 million unique TCR sequences made up an early release that covered several hundred HLA-typed donors. Of the roughly 400 genotyped donors, over 70% fell in the genetic ancestry cluster associated with self-reported Caucasian donors. The study was designed to test whether signatures of past pathogen exposure could be identified by cataloging public T cell receptors. The T cell repertoires of 700 or so subjects were profiled by immunosequencing and related to cytomegalovirus serostatus. In addition to the first cohort of about 650 subjects, a separate validation cohort of some 120 different subjects was used. High-throughput TCR immunosequencing, statistical association of individual TCRs with disease status, and machine learning were combined to predict cytomegalovirus infection status. A later analysis re-analyzed previously published TCR beta repertoires from 660 or so donors and added high-resolution HLA genotyping to study TCR occurrence patterns. Rather than using new phenotypic data, the later analysis identified candidate immune exposures from TCR beta sequences and from how often those sequences occurred across donors. In an earlier analysis of several hundred of the donors, high-throughput TCR beta sequencing was used to judge whether each TCR beta V gene segment behaved as functional or pseudogenic. Alongside the repertoire data, information on donor age, sex, ethnicity and CMV serostatus was compiled. A later genetic analysis took genome-wide SNP genotypes for about 55% of the 666 donors and used that subset as a discovery cohort. All discovery cohort repertoires had been generated using a single sequencing platform. Both class I and class II loci were covered by HLA typing, at four-digit resolution. Typing coverage varied by locus: roughly 629-630 donors for A, B, C, DRB1 and DQB1; under 550 for DQA1; 600 to 610 for DPA1; 450 to 480 for DPB1. Four to six DR-DQ haplotypes were handled as single units for association and clustering, since linkage in the cohort was strong. Among around 400 genotyped donors of the cohort, an average of about 240,000 unique TCR beta nucleotide sequences was sequenced per donor, of which approximately 18% were non-productive. The paper as a whole reports these results and caveats: Because some donors lacked HLA typing at each locus, the association tests relied only on the typed subset. Three of the identified cytomegalovirus-associated TCR beta chains were confirmed in vitro to be specific for cytomegalovirus antigens. The only immune exposure information available for the cohort was CMV serostatus. A later analysis found that TCR association rates varied across HLA loci, with DRB1 alleles showing the most associated TCRs and HLA-C alleles the fewest. Across donors, most TCR sequences were observed very rarely, whereas some public TCRs were present in many individuals. Approximately 18 rarely observed V segments, including chromosome 9 orphons, were excluded from the earlier analysis of some 590 of the donors because counts were too low. According to a later genetic analysis, donors in an Asian-associated ancestry cluster had fewer N-insertions in productive TCRs than the approximately 650-donor mean. In this cohort, only TCR beta chains were sequenced, and detectable features were limited by the absence of alpha or paired-chain data. Linkage disequilibrium might explain the correlated functional status among segregating V segments, but an unknown experimental factor could not be excluded. Compared with equally common non-associated chains, HLA-associated TCR beta chains in a later analysis were more clonally expanded and had lower generation probabilities. An association between a missense DCLRE1C variant and V-gene and J-gene trimming of TCR beta chains was found in a later genetic analysis and replicated in an independent cohort. Some IMGT-functional V segments, including TRBV6-2 and TRBV6-3, could not be distinguished by the 87-base-pair reads and were therefore excluded. A total of around 150 TCR beta chains were listed by the study as associated with cytomegalovirus. A further reported finding was that TCR beta sequences accurately predicted the HLA-A and HLA-B alleles for most subjects in the first cohort. Sequencing depth was assumed to be roughly uniform across donors in the presence/absence analyses, though that assumption may not hold. In an earlier analysis of under 600 of the donors, most TCR beta V segments were observed in productive rearrangements about 87% or about 30% of the time, broadly matching IMGT annotations. At a false discovery rate of 0.05, a later analysis linked under 20,000 TCR beta sequences to specific HLA alleles. When HLA alleles, especially DR and DQ, strongly co-occurred, attributing TCR associations to individual alleles was difficult. In a later analysis, several top co-occurrence clusters were reported to appear linked to parvovirus B19, influenza, CMV and Epstein-Barr virus. Cytomegalovirus status was reported to be diagnosed by the classifier with high specificity and sensitivity in both the original and validation cohorts. The authors suggested that the approach could potentially be extended to other disease states and immunological phenotypes. According to a later analysis, most CMV-associated TCR beta chains appeared to be HLA-restricted, and the HLA associations seemed to be driven largely by CMV exposure. A cluster of highly shared sequence variants was judged likely to be a technical artifact of the sequencing pipeline.

Note on this clone: Its antigen is unknown. Per-base quality was not reported, and no clone a single base away is much larger than it.

The library was produced with the immunoSEQ multiplex PCR assay. The multiplex PCR relied on a mix of 60 forward primers for TCR Vbeta segments and 13 reverse primers for TCR Jbeta segments. The CDR3 region of rearranged TCR beta genes was amplified from genomic DNA by a multiplex PCR assay. Amplified TCR beta libraries were sequenced as 87-base-pair reads on the Illumina HiSeq System. The study's own analysis went as follows. A later analysis tallied roughly 76 million unique TCR beta chains across the 650 to 750 repertoires, and roughly 11 million of those chains were shared by two or more donors. Raw reads were error-corrected and collapsed into unique sequences by a nearest-neighbor algorithm in which closely related sequences were merged to remove PCR and sequencing errors. Alignment of CDR3 sequences to IMGT reference sequences was used to assign V, D and J gene segments. For a sequence to be retained, a match of at least six nucleotides was required to both a V gene segment and a J gene segment. Rearrangements were classified as productive when the CDR3 lacked stop codons and remained in frame with V and J, and all other rearrangements were classified as non-productive. Following IMGT convention, CDR3 was defined as the stretch from the second conserved V-encoded cysteine up to the conserved J-encoded phenylalanine. Sequences without an unambiguous match to a single V gene segment were excluded from the earlier analysis of about 640 of the donors. In an earlier analysis of 587 of the donors, V segments were called functional above 56.7% productive rearrangements and were called segregating when the between-donor standard deviation exceeded 5%. To diagnose cytomegalovirus status from the catalog of TCR beta chain sequences, a statistical classification framework was built. A later analysis assigned V and J genes by comparing TCR nucleotide sequences with IMGT/GENE-DB human TR gene sequences. Using the TCRdist pipeline, a later analysis assigned CDR3 sequences along with most-parsimonious VDJ recombination scenarios. In a later analysis, each TCR beta chain was defined by its CDR3 amino acid sequence together with its V-gene family, and reads without a unique V-gene family were excluded. In a later analysis, 550 to 650 highly shared, low-generation-probability nucleotide sequences were removed to address suspected cross-contamination and a sequencing artifact. A later analysis calculated a clonal expansion index for each public chain from normalized within-repertoire ranks of inferred template counts. A later analysis computed generation probabilities with a VDJ recombination model fitted to out-of-frame rearrangements, and checked the results against IGoR. Hypergeometric tests were used in a later analysis to score TCR-TCR, TCR-HLA and TCR-CMV co-occurrence, with a repertoire-size bias correction applied to the TCR pairs. False discovery rates were estimated in a later analysis by permuting HLA or CMV assignments 20 times. In a later analysis, co-occurring TCRs were grouped with DBSCAN, and TCRdist sequence similarity was added when clustering was performed within HLA-allele-positive subsets. Repertoires with fewer than 30,000 or more than 120,000 public chains, plus five repertoires with anomalous nucleotide sharing, were excluded from co-occurrence clustering. Drawn from immuneACCESS, this table holds only the in-frame rearrangements with V and J called that TCRdb kept. Clones are partly lost; checked studies trace under half to an unresolved V gene and leave the rest unexplained. D and trimming come from the DNA, and the V and J calls and clone size come from that table. The table for this sample lists some 160,000 clones; 75% to 90% of them were counted only once. Approximately 2.2% of the sample is in the top ten clones.

In total, approximately 690 healthy bone marrow donors made up the cohort. Cohort members were all nominally healthy when sampled, although unrecorded immune exposures were likely present. The donor was CMV seronegative and was included in the group of about 350 seronegative cohort members. A peripheral blood sample was collected from each donor, and TCR beta sequencing was performed on peripheral blood mononuclear cells. The Qiagen DNeasy Blood Extraction Kit was used to extract genomic DNA from the blood cell samples. The CDR3 contains 16 residues, cysteine and phenylalanine counted. Solely the CDR3 DNA is kept, with 48 bases framed from the first base. Via the germline V gene, CDR1 is SGHTA and CDR2 FQGNSA. V sheds 5 bases and J sheds 1 base, leaving 17 bases between their ends.

The sequence was obtained from a male donor in good health and CMV-seronegative. Sequencing input: PBMCs. The sequence links TRBV7-2 to TRBJ2-5; the D gene is perhaps TRBD2, from 7 matching bases. The DNA sequence is as follows: TGTGCCAGCAGCCCTAGGGGGGGGGACGGCCAAGAGACCCAGTACTTC. It translates as CASSPRGGDGQETQYF.